The rows below give T cell receptor beta chains drawn from one sample of a study of PD-L1 blockade in urothelial cancer. The protocol was immunoSEQ multiplex PCR, while the TCRdb copy is restricted to in-frame clones and leaves out a portion. The sample has about 52,000 clones; roughly 80% are singletons. Source: PBMCs, taken around atezolizumab (anti-PD-L1) treatment. The receptors were gathered from a man aged 65 to 79 with urothelial cancer. Both conserved end residues are part of each CDR3. A D gene is named only where the DNA matches it firmly.

d_gene: .
v_gene: TRBV4-3
j_gene: TRBJ2-4
CDR3aa: CASSQDATGEAKNIQYF

d_gene: TRBD1
v_gene: TRBV5-1
j_gene: TRBJ1-4
CDR3aa: CASSETSGTGSEKLFF

d_gene: .
v_gene: TRBV30
j_gene: TRBJ1-5
CDR3aa: CAWSRPGSAGQPQHF

d_gene: .
v_gene: TRBV2
j_gene: TRBJ2-7
CDR3aa: CASSLHEQYF

d_gene: TRBD2
v_gene: TRBV2
j_gene: TRBJ2-7
CDR3aa: CASSSSTSGTAAYEQYF

d_gene: .
v_gene: TRBV5-1
j_gene: TRBJ2-3
CDR3aa: CASSFLGGKGDTQYF

d_gene: .
v_gene: TRBV4-3
j_gene: TRBJ2-4
CDR3aa: CASSHRDKNIQYF

d_gene: .
v_gene: TRBV7-9
j_gene: TRBJ1-1
CDR3aa: CASSSRGFMGGGHTEAFF

d_gene: .
v_gene: TRBV7-9
j_gene: TRBJ2-7
CDR3aa: CASSSMESYEQYF

d_gene: .
v_gene: TRBV4-2
j_gene: TRBJ1-6
CDR3aa: CASSQEAGAGSPLHF

d_gene: .
v_gene: TRBV18
j_gene: TRBJ2-2
CDR3aa: CASSRGSNTGELFF

d_gene: .
v_gene: TRBV7-2
j_gene: TRBJ2-7
CDR3aa: CASSLEHGTHEQYF

d_gene: .
v_gene: TRBV10-3
j_gene: TRBJ1-5
CDR3aa: CAISGNSNNQPQHF

d_gene: .
v_gene: TRBV6-1
j_gene: TRBJ2-7
CDR3aa: CASTRTTYEQYF

d_gene: TRBD2
v_gene: TRBV6-6
j_gene: TRBJ2-7
CDR3aa: CASSSPSGKISEQYF

d_gene: .
v_gene: TRBV5-1
j_gene: TRBJ2-6
CDR3aa: CASSSQVSGANVLTF

d_gene: TRBD2
v_gene: TRBV28
j_gene: TRBJ2-1
CDR3aa: CASRGTSGDYNEQFF

d_gene: .
v_gene: TRBV6-5
j_gene: TRBJ1-2
CDR3aa: CASSYSTGGSNYGYTF

d_gene: .
v_gene: TRBV30
j_gene: TRBJ1-4
CDR3aa: CAWSLRQNEKLFF

d_gene: TRBD2
v_gene: TRBV6-1
j_gene: TRBJ2-3
CDR3aa: CASSTSGSRTDTQYF

d_gene: .
v_gene: TRBV27
j_gene: TRBJ1-1
CDR3aa: CASGRGFNTEAFF

d_gene: .
v_gene: TRBV18
j_gene: TRBJ1-1
CDR3aa: CASSPLHAEGTEAFF

d_gene: TRBD1
v_gene: TRBV7-9
j_gene: TRBJ2-7
CDR3aa: CASSLVGQGSYEQYF

d_gene: .
v_gene: TRBV25-1
j_gene: TRBJ2-5
CDR3aa: CASRPAGNQETQYF

d_gene: .
v_gene: TRBV13
j_gene: TRBJ2-2
CDR3aa: CASSLGTFGGSGELFF

d_gene: TRBD1
v_gene: TRBV19
j_gene: TRBJ1-6
CDR3aa: CASKTWDRGDSPLHF

d_gene: .
v_gene: TRBV27
j_gene: TRBJ2-7
CDR3aa: CASSLGHGIYEQYF

d_gene: .
v_gene: TRBV27
j_gene: TRBJ1-5
CDR3aa: CASRSRDLQPQHF

d_gene: TRBD1
v_gene: TRBV6-5
j_gene: TRBJ1-2
CDR3aa: CASQLSGAGGGGYTF

d_gene: .
v_gene: TRBV27
j_gene: TRBJ1-5
CDR3aa: CASSLSRGSSPQHF

d_gene: TRBD1
v_gene: TRBV7-3
j_gene: TRBJ2-7
CDR3aa: CASSLSPGQAGYF

d_gene: .
v_gene: TRBV2
j_gene: TRBJ2-1
CDR3aa: CASSAAPLSEQFF

d_gene: .
v_gene: TRBV28
j_gene: TRBJ2-1
CDR3aa: CASRTRQTSYNEQFF

d_gene: TRBD1
v_gene: TRBV2
j_gene: TRBJ1-2
CDR3aa: CASISQGAVARGYTF

d_gene: TRBD1
v_gene: TRBV7-2
j_gene: TRBJ1-2
CDR3aa: CASSLLTGMDYGYTF

d_gene: .
v_gene: TRBV5-1
j_gene: TRBJ2-3
CDR3aa: CASSPAGLGADTQYF

d_gene: TRBD2
v_gene: TRBV2
j_gene: TRBJ2-5
CDR3aa: CASSEAMTSGEETQYF

d_gene: TRBD2
v_gene: TRBV7-2
j_gene: TRBJ2-1
CDR3aa: CASRPWAGGPDNEQFF

d_gene: .
v_gene: TRBV2
j_gene: TRBJ1-6
CDR3aa: CASMSQWGVNSPLHF

d_gene: TRBD2
v_gene: TRBV9
j_gene: TRBJ2-3
CDR3aa: CASSVAAGGPSRMHTDTQYF

d_gene: .
v_gene: TRBV7-2
j_gene: TRBJ1-5
CDR3aa: CASSIASGSNQPQHF

d_gene: TRBD1
v_gene: TRBV2
j_gene: TRBJ2-7
CDR3aa: CASSDLDVGFTGGHYEQYF

d_gene: .
v_gene: TRBV5-6
j_gene: TRBJ1-1
CDR3aa: CASSLELNTEAFF

d_gene: TRBD1
v_gene: TRBV5-1
j_gene: TRBJ2-7
CDR3aa: CASSFWTGSYEQYF

d_gene: .
v_gene: TRBV9
j_gene: TRBJ1-2
CDR3aa: CASSVEGGRWNGYTF

d_gene: TRBD2
v_gene: TRBV27
j_gene: TRBJ2-5
CDR3aa: CASSQREGAETQYF

d_gene: TRBD1
v_gene: TRBV30
j_gene: TRBJ1-3
CDR3aa: CAAGQGIASGNTIYF